Reported below is one T cell receptor beta chain. Its matching antigen is unknown. The CDR3 covers 12 residues. CDR1 is SGDLS and CDR2 is YYNGEE in the germline V gene. With 4 bases clipped from V and 7 bases from J, the junction kept 4 bases outside the gene matches. This sample is drawn from a study of OX40 agonist ivuxolimab in advanced cancers. Whole-study context: The study gave patients intravenous ivuxolimab at 0.01 to 10 mg/kg every 2 weeks. Antecedent anti-PD-1, anti-PD-L1 or anti-CTLA-4 therapy was permissible, with around 41% having received some.

Points from the study as a whole: Blood T cells, both CD4+ and CD8+, expanded clonally by week 6 at 0.1 to 3.0 mg/kg.

Profiled with immunoSEQ multiplex PCR; TCRdb holds only in-frame clones, not every one. The sample records more than 55,000 clones, roughly 88% being singletons. This chain joins TRBV9 and TRBJ1-2; 7 nucleotides match TRBD1. The TCR sequence derives from an adult with an advanced solid tumor such as melanoma, head and neck, liver or kidney cancer. Specimen: CD4+ or CD8+ T cells sorted from blood, collected in a trial of the OX40 agonist ivuxolimab. The CDR3 loop reads CASSRTGPGYTF. For the CDR3, the DNA is TGTGCCAGCAGCCGGACAGGACCTGGCTACACCTTC.